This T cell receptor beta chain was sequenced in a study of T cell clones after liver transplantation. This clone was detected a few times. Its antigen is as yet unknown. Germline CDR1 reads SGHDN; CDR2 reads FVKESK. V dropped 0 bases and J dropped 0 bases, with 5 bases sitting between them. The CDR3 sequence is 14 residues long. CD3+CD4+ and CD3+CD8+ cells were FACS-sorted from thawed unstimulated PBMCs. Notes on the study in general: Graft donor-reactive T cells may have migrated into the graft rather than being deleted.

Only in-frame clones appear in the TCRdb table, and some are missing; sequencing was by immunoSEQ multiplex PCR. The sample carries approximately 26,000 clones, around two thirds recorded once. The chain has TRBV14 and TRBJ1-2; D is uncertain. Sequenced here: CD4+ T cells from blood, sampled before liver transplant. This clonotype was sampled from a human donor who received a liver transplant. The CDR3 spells CASSQDRSNYGYTF. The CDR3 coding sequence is TGTGCCAGCAGCCAAGATCGGTCTAACTATGGCTACACCTTC. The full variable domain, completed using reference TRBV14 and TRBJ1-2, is EAGVTQFPSHSVIEKGQTVTLRCDPISGHDNLYWYRRVMGKEIKFLLHFVKESKQDESGMPNNRFLAERTGGTYSTLKVQPAELEDSGVYFCASSQDRSNYGYTFGSGTRLTVV.